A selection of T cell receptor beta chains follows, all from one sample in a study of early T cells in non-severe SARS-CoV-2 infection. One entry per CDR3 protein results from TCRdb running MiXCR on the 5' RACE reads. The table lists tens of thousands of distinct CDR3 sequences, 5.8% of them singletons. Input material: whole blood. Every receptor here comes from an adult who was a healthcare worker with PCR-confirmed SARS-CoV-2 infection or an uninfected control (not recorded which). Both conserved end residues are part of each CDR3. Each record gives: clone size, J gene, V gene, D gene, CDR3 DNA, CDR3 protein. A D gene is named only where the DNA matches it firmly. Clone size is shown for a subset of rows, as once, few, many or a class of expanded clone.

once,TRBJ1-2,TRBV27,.,TGTGCCAGCAGTTTATCCGGACACCGGGGAGGCTACACCTTC,CASSLSGHRGGYTF
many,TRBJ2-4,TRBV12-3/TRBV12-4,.,TGTGCCAGCAGTTTATGGACTGGAGACATTCAGTACTTC,CASSLWTGDIQYF
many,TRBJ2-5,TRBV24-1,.,TGTGCCACCAGTGATCCCGACTCAGGGGTTCAAGAGACCCAGTACTTC,CATSDPDSGVQETQYF
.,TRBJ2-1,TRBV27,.,TGTGCCAGCAGTACCCAATTGCCCCGGGGTAAGCAGTTCTTC,CASSTQLPRGKQFF
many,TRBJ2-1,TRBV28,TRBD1,TGTGCCAGCAGTCCCGGGACAGGTTCCTACAATGAGCAGTTCTTC,CASSPGTGSYNEQFF
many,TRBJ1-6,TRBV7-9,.,TGTGCCAGCAGCTTAGCGGACAGACAACTCCACTTT,CASSLADRQLHF
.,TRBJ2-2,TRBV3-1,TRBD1,TGTGCCAGCAGCCAAGAGAGGGTGACAGGGCTCAGCACCGGGGAGCTGTTTTTT,CASSQERVTGLSTGELFF
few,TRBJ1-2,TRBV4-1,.,TGCGCCAGCAGCCAAATAGGAGGGGCCACACCCTATGGCTACACCTTC,CASSQIGGATPYGYTF
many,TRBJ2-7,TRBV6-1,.,TGTGCCAGCAGTGAAAGGGCAGGAAAGCCCTACGAGCAGTACTTC,CASSERAGKPYEQYF
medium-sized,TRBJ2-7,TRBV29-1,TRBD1,TGCAGCGTCGCCGGGACAGGCTACGAGCAGTACTTC,CSVAGTGYEQYF
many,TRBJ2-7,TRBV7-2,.,TGTGCCAGCAGCTTTCGTATATCCTACGAGCAGTACTTC,CASSFRISYEQYF
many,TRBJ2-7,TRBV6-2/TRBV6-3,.,TGTGCCAGCGGGCGATCCTCCTACGAGCAGTACTTC,CASGRSSYEQYF
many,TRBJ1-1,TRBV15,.,TGTGCCACCAGCAGAGATCCTACGGGTTTCACTGAAGCTTTCTTT,CATSRDPTGFTEAFF
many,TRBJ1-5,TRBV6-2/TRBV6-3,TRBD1,TGTGCCAGCAGGCGGGCCTTGACAGGGGGCAATCAGCCCCAGCATTTT,CASRRALTGGNQPQHF
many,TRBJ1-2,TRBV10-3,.,TGTGCCATCACCCCTTTTAGGGGGGATGGCTACACCTTC,CAITPFRGDGYTF
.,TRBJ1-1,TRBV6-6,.,TGTGCCAGCAGTTACTCACTTACTGAAGCTTTCTTT,CASSYSLTEAFF
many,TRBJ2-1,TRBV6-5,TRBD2,TGTGCCAGCAGTTACGCCTGGGCGGGAGGGCCACAGGAGCAGTTCTTC,CASSYAWAGGPQEQFF
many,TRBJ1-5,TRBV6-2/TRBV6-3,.,TGTGCCAGCGGACATTTGATGGTACGAGGCCAGCCCCAGCATTTT,CASGHLMVRGQPQHF
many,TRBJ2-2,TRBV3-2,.,TGTGCCAGCAGCCAAGATCTAAGCGGGATCACCGGGGAGCTGTTTTTT,CASSQDLSGITGELFF
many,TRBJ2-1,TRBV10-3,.,TGTGCCATCAACCTCGGGAAGGGGCAGTTCTTC,CAINLGKGQFF
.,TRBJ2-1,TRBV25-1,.,TGTGCCAGCAGTGCGATAGATGAGCAGTTCTTC,CASSAIDEQFF
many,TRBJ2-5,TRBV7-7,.,TGTGCCAGCAGCTTAGACGGGGGCCCAGAGACCCAGTACTTC,CASSLDGGPETQYF
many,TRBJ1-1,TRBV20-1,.,TGCAGTGCTCTGGGGTCGTGGGGTTTCACTGAAGCTTTCTTT,CSALGSWGFTEAFF
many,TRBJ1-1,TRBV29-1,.,TGCAGCGTCGTGACAGGGAACACTGAAGCTTTCTTT,CSVVTGNTEAFF
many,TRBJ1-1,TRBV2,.,TGTGCCAGCAGTGACTTGTACATGGGCACTGAAGCTTTCTTT,CASSDLYMGTEAFF
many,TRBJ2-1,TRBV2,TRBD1,TGTGCCAGCAGTACAGGGGTAAGGGAGCAGTTCTTC,CASSTGVREQFF
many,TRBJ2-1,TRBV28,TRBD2,TGTGCCAGCAGTCCCCGGACTAGCGGGAGGTATGAGCAGTTCTTC,CASSPRTSGRYEQFF
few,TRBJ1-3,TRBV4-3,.,TGCGCCAGCAGCCAAGGGGCCTCTGGAAACACCATATATTTT,CASSQGASGNTIYF
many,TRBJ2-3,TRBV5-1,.,TGCGCCAGCAGTGGCAGATCAGATACGCAGTATTTT,CASSGRSDTQYF
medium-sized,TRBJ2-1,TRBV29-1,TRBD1,TGCAGCGTTGAACGGGACAGGAACTACAATGAGCAGTTCTTC,CSVERDRNYNEQFF
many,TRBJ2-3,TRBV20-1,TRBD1,TGCAGTGCTAGACCCGGGGACAGGGTGGCAGATACGCAGTATTTT,CSARPGDRVADTQYF
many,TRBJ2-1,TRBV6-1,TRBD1,TGTGCCAGCACCAAAAGGGACAGGGCTTACAATGAGCAGTTCTTC,CASTKRDRAYNEQFF
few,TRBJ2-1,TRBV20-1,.,TGCAGTGGTGCCTGGGGGGCGGGCAATGAGCAGTTCTTC,CSGAWGAGNEQFF
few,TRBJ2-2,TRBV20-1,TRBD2,TGCAGTGCTAGCGGTAGCGGGAGAGGCGGGGAGCTGTTTTTT,CSASGSGRGGELFF
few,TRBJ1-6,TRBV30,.,TGTGCCTGGAGTGCCACCGAAGGTAGAGACAATTCACCCCTCCACTTT,CAWSATEGRDNSPLHF
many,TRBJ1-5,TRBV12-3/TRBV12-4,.,TGTGCCAGCGCTAAGACGGGGTACCAGCCCCAGCATTTT,CASAKTGYQPQHF
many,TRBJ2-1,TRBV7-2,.,TGTGCCAGCACCCCCCCACCACACCGAGGGGAGCAGTTCTTC,CASTPPPHRGEQFF
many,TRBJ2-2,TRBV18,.,TGTGCCAGCTCACTAAGGGAATCCGCGAACACCGGGGAGCTGTTTTTT,CASSLRESANTGELFF
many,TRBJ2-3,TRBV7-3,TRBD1,TGTGCCAGCAGCCCCGGACAGGGAACAGATACGCAGTATTTT,CASSPGQGTDTQYF
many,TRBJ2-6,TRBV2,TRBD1,TGTGCCAGCAGCCGGGACAGGGGTTCTGGGGCCAACGTCCTGACTTTC,CASSRDRGSGANVLTF
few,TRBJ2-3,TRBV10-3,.,TGTGCCATCAGAGGGGCTTTTAGCACAGATACGCAGTATTTT,CAIRGAFSTDTQYF
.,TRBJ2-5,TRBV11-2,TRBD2,TGTGCCAGCAGCTTAGAAGCGGGAGGGCCTGAGACCCAGTACTTC,CASSLEAGGPETQYF
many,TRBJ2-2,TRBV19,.,TGTGCCAGTAGTAGGACAGAGAACGCCGGGGAGCTGTTTTTT,CASSRTENAGELFF
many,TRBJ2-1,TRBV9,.,TGTGCCAGCAGCGAGTGGGGGTCCTACAATGAGCAGTTCTTC,CASSEWGSYNEQFF
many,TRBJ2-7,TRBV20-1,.,TGCAGTGCTAGTCCAGGTGCACGGGAGCAGTACTTC,CSASPGAREQYF
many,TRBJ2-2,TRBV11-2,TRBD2,TGTGCCAGCAGCCTACCCGGGGCGGGGGGCCCTACCGGGGAGCTGTTTTTT,CASSLPGAGGPTGELFF
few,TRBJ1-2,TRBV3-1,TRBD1,TGTGCCAGCAGCCGAGGGACAGGGGATGGCTACACCTTC,CASSRGTGDGYTF
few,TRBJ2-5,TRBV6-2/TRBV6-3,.,TGTGCCAGCAGTTACGGCGGTAGGGGAGAAGAGACCCAGTACTTC,CASSYGGRGEETQYF
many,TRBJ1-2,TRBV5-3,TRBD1,TGTGCCAGAAGCTCCCGGGACAGTGAAGCCTATGGCTACACCTTC,CARSSRDSEAYGYTF